The present entry profiles one T cell receptor (beta chain) with its context. What it recognizes is unknown. The PCR had 60 Vbeta and 13 Jbeta primers. Some clones are missing from TCRdb's copy, which holds only in-frame ones; the method was immunoSEQ multiplex PCR. The sample holds 110,000 or so clones; roughly 73% are singletons and the top ten take roughly 9.2%. Trimming removed 4 bases from V and 0 bases from J; junction bases left unmatched: 4. From germline, CDR1 is LNHNV and CDR2 YYDKDF (reference sequence). The CDR3 runs to 15 residues. This entry belongs to a study of cytomegalovirus exposure and HLA in healthy donors. Whole-study context: From donors who were HLA-typed, an early data release held 70 million to 90 million unique TCRs.

Study outcomes and limitations: Rare sequences made up most TCRs, while some public TCRs were found in many donors. Cytomegalovirus-associated TCR beta chains were listed, numbering 164. Previously analyzed data showed that most TCR beta V segments were productive at a frequency of about 90% or about 30%.

The source material was PBMCs. The rearrangement uses TRBV15 and TRBJ2-3, with 7 bases identical to TRBD2. The source is a woman aged 40 to 50 in good health and CMV-seropositive. CDR3: CATSTRSGSTDTQYF. The CDR3 nucleotides are TGTGCCACCAGCACGCGTAGCGGGAGCACAGATACGCAGTATTTT. Combining the CDR3 with reference TRBV15 and TRBJ2-3 gives the whole variable domain DAMVIQNPRYQVTQFGKPVTLSCSQTLNHNVMYWYQQKSSQAPKLLFHYYDKDFNNEADTPDNFQSRRPNTSFCFLDIRSPGLGDTAMYLCATSTRSGSTDTQYFGPGTRLTVL.